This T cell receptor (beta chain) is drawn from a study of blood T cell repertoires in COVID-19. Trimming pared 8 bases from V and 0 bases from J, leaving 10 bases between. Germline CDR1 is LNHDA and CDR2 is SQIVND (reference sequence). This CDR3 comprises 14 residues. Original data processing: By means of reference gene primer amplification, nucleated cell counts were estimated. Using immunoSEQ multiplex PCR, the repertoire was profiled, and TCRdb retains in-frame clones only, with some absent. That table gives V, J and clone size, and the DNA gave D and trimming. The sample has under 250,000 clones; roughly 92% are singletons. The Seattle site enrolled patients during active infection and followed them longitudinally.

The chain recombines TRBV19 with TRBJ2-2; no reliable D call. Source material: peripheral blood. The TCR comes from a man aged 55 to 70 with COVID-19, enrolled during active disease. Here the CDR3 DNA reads TGTGCCAGTGGTGTTGGAGCGAACACCGGGGAGCTGTTTTTT. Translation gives CASGVGANTGELFF.